Each of the 15 T cell receptor beta chains below was sequenced from the same sample in a study of siplizumab effects on memory and regulatory T cells (dated by TCRdb to 2018 to 2020). Library preparation was by the immunoSEQ multiplex PCR assay. This immuneACCESS table, as held by TCRdb, lists in-frame sequences with V and J called but not all clones. Of the missing ones, under half trace to an unresolved V gene in checked studies; the others have no known cause. The sample yields 100,000 or so clones; 91% were counted once. The ten largest clones add up to under 3% of the sample. Sequencing was performed on CD4+ T cells sorted from blood. The origin of the receptors is a human donor in good health. Some clones in this sample may be carry-over from other donors' samples.

The chain is built from TRBV7-6 and TRBJ2-5, with D possibly TRBD2 on 6 matching bases. This CDR3 spans 16 amino acids. The germline CDR1 and CDR2 sequences are SGHVS and FNYEAQ. V was shortened by 2 bases and J by 1 base, with 14 bases between the two germline ends. The CDR3 loop is CASSLSLTSRQETQYF. CDR3 nucleotide sequence: TGTGCCAGCAGCTTATCCCTTACTAGCCGCCAAGAGACCCAGTACTTC. Based on the CDR3 plus reference TRBV7-6 and TRBJ2-5, the full variable domain is GAGVSQSPRYKVTKRGQDVALRCDPISGHVSLYWYRQALGQGPEFLTYFNYEAQQDKSGLPNDRFSAERPEGSISTLTIQRTEQRDSAMYRCASSLSLTSRQETQYFGPGTRLLVL.

V usage is TRBV28 and J usage is TRBJ2-5; TRBD1 or TRBD2 may be the D gene (6 bases each). This CDR3 is built from 15 residues. V was clipped by 3 bases and J by 2 bases, with 13 bases between them. The germline gives CDR1 MDHEN, CDR2 SYDVKM. The DNA for the CDR3 is TGTGCCAGCAGTTTTCCGGGGGCGAGGCAAGAGACCCAGTACTTC. Amino acids: CASSFPGARQETQYF. Based on the CDR3 plus reference TRBV28 and TRBJ2-5, the full variable domain is DVKVTQSSRYLVKRTGEKVFLECVQDMDHENMFWYRQDPGLGLRLIYFSYDVKMKEKGDIPEGYSVSREKKERFSLILESASTNQTSMYLCASSFPGARQETQYFGPGTRLLVL.

The chain recombines TRBV29-1 with TRBJ2-3; 13 nucleotides match TRBD2. The CDR3 covers 14 residues. In germline, CDR1 is SQVTM, CDR2 ANQGSEA. Trimming cost V 7 bases and J 3 bases; bases outside gene matches: 4. The CDR3 sequence: CSGEGLAGTDTQYF. The DNA of the CDR3 is TGCAGCGGTGAGGGACTAGCGGGGACAGATACGCAGTATTTT.

The chain couples TRBV5-4 to TRBJ2-5; 9 positions match TRBD2. J lost 3 bases, V lost 0 bases, and 6 bases had no gene match. Germline loops: CDR1 SGHNT, CDR2 YYREEE (reference sequence). The CDR3 spans 16 residues. The CDR3 region is CASSLATSGRKETQYF. The CDR3 DNA reads TGTGCCAGCAGCTTGGCCACTAGCGGGCGTAAAGAGACCCAGTACTTC.

The chain couples TRBV28 to TRBJ2-3; TRBD2 aligns across 13 bases. Germline V gives CDR1 MDHEN, CDR2 SYDVKM. V lost 6 bases to trimming and J lost 4 bases; unmatched junction nucleotides: 10. The CDR3 contains 17 residues. The CDR3 here is CASRHRTSGGAPDTQYF. Here the CDR3 DNA reads TGTGCCAGCAGACATAGGACTAGCGGGGGAGCTCCAGATACGCAGTATTTT. Supplemented by reference TRBV28 and TRBJ2-3, the full variable domain reads DVKVTQSSRYLVKRTGEKVFLECVQDMDHENMFWYRQDPGLGLRLIYFSYDVKMKEKGDIPEGYSVSREKKERFSLILESASTNQTSMYLCASRHRTSGGAPDTQYFGPGTRLTVL.

This clone was seen a single time. The V call is TRBV5-1, the J call TRBJ1-3; weak D call: TRBD1 (6 bases). The CDR3 covers 15 residues. Germline V gene lookup returns CDR1 SGHRS and CDR2 YFSETQ. V lost 3 bases, J lost 3 bases, and 13 bases lay in between. CDR3 nucleotides: TGCGCCAGCAGCTCGGGGGGCGCGGGTGGAAACACCATATATTTT. Translating it yields CASSSGGAGGNTIYF.

The chain links TRBV5-1 to TRBJ1-4; 7 nucleotides line up with TRBD1. Germline V gene sequence: CDR1 SGHRS, CDR2 YFSETQ. CDR3 size: 14 residues. With 4 bases clipped from V and 5 bases from J, the junction kept 5 bases outside the gene matches. CDR3 protein: CASSQGQRNEKLFF. DNA of the CDR3: TGCGCCAGCAGCCAGGGACAGCGGAATGAAAAACTGTTTTTT.

The V call is TRBV9, the J call TRBJ2-7, with D perhaps matching TRBD2 (5 bases). With 0 bases removed from V and 2 bases from J, the gap between germline ends came to 9 bases. The CDR3 has 14 residues. Germline V gene lookup returns CDR1 SGDLS and CDR2 YYNGEE. CDR3 loop: CASSVDLGTYEQYF. Here the CDR3 DNA reads TGTGCCAGCAGCGTAGACCTCGGGACCTACGAGCAGTACTTC.

The chain combines TRBV11-3 with TRBJ2-1; 8 nucleotides line up with TRBD2. With 4 bases clipped from V and 6 bases from J, the junction kept 5 bases outside the gene matches. The germline V gene has CDR1 SGHNT and CDR2 YENEEA. This CDR3 has 14 amino acids. The chain's CDR3 is CASSWSGRGNEQFF. The CDR3 DNA reads TGTGCCAGCAGCTGGAGCGGGAGAGGCAATGAGCAGTTCTTC.

The CDR3 nucleotides read TGTGCCAGCAGCGTGTGGCCTACAAGCACAGATACGCAGTATTTT. This encodes CASSVWPTSTDTQYF. This chain uses TRBV6-1 with TRBJ2-3; D remains ambiguous. The V gene's germline CDR1 is MNHNS and CDR2 SASEGT. The CDR3 is 15 residues long. Trimming took 6 bases from V and 0 from J, leaving 13 bases between them.

On this clone: One end of the junction varies from germline; a read error may be responsible. J is TRBJ2-1 and V is TRBV7-7; 8 bases line up with TRBD2. The CDR3 loop spans 14 amino acids. Germline assignment: CDR1 SSHAT and CDR2 FNYEAQ (reference sequence). Here the CDR3 reads CASSESGSLNEQFF. The CDR3 coding sequence is TGTGCTAGCAGCGAGAGCGGGAGTTTAAATGAGCAGTTCTTC.

The CDR3, as DNA: TGTGCCTGGAGTTTTGGCCGGACAGGGCTTCGGGAGCCCCAGCATTTT. As protein: CAWSFGRTGLREPQHF. The rearrangement uses TRBV30 and TRBJ1-5, with 8 bases that match TRBD1. V was pared by 2 bases and J by 8 bases, with 14 bases of the junction left unmatched. Germline V CDR1 and CDR2: GTSNPN, SVGIG (reference sequence). This CDR3 spans 16 amino acids.

The chain links TRBV19 to TRBJ1-2; 11 bases are shared with TRBD1. The CDR3 extends over 18 amino acids. Germline CDR1 reads LNHDA; CDR2 reads SQIVND (reference sequence). After removal of 8 bases from V and 4 bases from J, the junction contained 18 bases not matched to a gene. The CDR3 region has the DNA TGTGCCAGTCCTTCAAAGCGGACAGGGGGCCCCCTTTCCTATGGCTACACCTTC. Its translation: CASPSKRTGGPLSYGYTF.

This clone was seen only a few times. This chain joins TRBV5-1 and TRBJ2-5; 7 positions agree with TRBD1. The DNA end lines up better with TRBJ2-7; the J call may be wrong. Per germline, CDR1 SGHRS and CDR2 YFSETQ. CDR3 length equals 14 residues. The CDR3 DNA sequence: TGCGCCAGCAGCCCGGGACAGATGGGCTACGAGCAGTACTTC. This encodes CASSPGQMGYEQYF.

The chain couples TRBV10-3 to TRBJ2-3, with D unresolved. V was pared by 4 bases and J by 5 bases, with 10 bases between. Per the germline V gene, CDR1 is ENHRY and CDR2 is SYGVKD. The CDR3 totals 13 residues. The CDR3 DNA is TGTGCCATCAGTGCGACCTCGCAAGATACGCAGTATTTT. Protein product: CAISATSQDTQYF.